A single T cell receptor (beta chain) is shown here with its context. Authors' data handling: Researchers report that nucleated cell counts were estimated from reference gene primer amplification. Here immunoSEQ multiplex PCR was the method, and the copy in TCRdb shows in-frame clones only, minus some. The D gene and trimming were derived from the DNA, and the V and J assignments and clone size from that table. The sample has some 250,000 clones; around 84% are singletons. V lost 10 bases to trimming and J lost 4 bases; unmatched junction nucleotides: 13. From germline, CDR1 is SNHLY and CDR2 FYNNEI. This CDR3 contains 15 residues. The record originates from a study of blood T cell repertoires in COVID-19.

The receptor's source is a woman aged 55-70 years with COVID-19, enrolled during active disease. Input material: peripheral blood. This sequence joins TRBV2 and TRBJ1-5; 7 bases agree with TRBD1. The DNA of the CDR3 is TGTGCCACCCGCAGTGGGGGACAGCAGAATCAGCCCCAGCATTTT. Encoded protein: CATRSGGQQNQPQHF.